The source of this T cell receptor (beta chain) is a study of T cell responses to AZD1222 COVID-19 vaccine. CDR1 SQVTM and CDR2 ANQGSEA come from the germline V gene. The V end lost 0 bases, the J end lost 6 bases, and 8 bases lay between the germline ends. The CDR3 spans 12 residues. Clones were read by immunoSEQ multiplex PCR, and TCRdb kept only the in-frame ones, dropping some. The sample has approximately 180,000 clones; around 90% are singletons. This sequence was found in an adult in good health. The input for sequencing was peripheral blood, taken on day 0 of AZD1222 vaccination. The V gene is TRBV29-1, the J gene TRBJ1-2, with D unclear. CDR3 DNA sequence: TGCAGCGTTGAAGACCGGTGGGATGGCTACACCTTC. It translates to CSVEDRWDGYTF. The entire variable domain, with the rest obtained from reference TRBV29-1 and TRBJ1-2, is as follows: SAVISQKPSRDICQRGTSLTIQCQVDSQVTMMFWYRQQPGQSLTLIATANQGSEATYESGFVIDKFPISRPNLTFSTLTVSNMSPEDSSIYLCSVEDRWDGYTFGSGTRLTVV.